Listed below are T cell receptor beta chains from one sample, sequenced in a study of cytomegalovirus exposure and HLA in healthy donors. Sequencing was performed with immunoSEQ multiplex PCR; in TCRdb, only in-frame clones are kept and a portion is missing. The sample has roughly 150,000 clones, about 70% seen once; the top ten hold 3% to 4%. Sequencing was carried out using PBMCs. These TCRs come from a male donor in good health and CMV-seronegative. The CDR3 runs from the conserved cysteine through the conserved F or W. D genes are given only for firm matches. The size of a clone is reported for some rows only, either as once, few or many, or as a class for expanded clones.

d_gene | abundance | j_gene | v_gene | CDR3nt | CDR3aa
NA | NA | TRBJ2-7 | TRBV29-1 | TGCAGCGCCGGGACATCGGGCTACGAGCAGTACTTC | CSAGTSGYEQYF
NA | NA | TRBJ1-1 | TRBV18 | TGTGCCAGCTCACCACAGGGGCGTCTGAACACTGAAGCTTTCTTT | CASSPQGRLNTEAFF
NA | NA | TRBJ2-1 | TRBV9 | TGTGCCAGCAGCGTAGTGGGCAGGGTAAATGAGCAGTTCTTC | CASSVVGRVNEQFF
TRBD1 | NA | TRBJ2-1 | TRBV29-1 | TGCAGCGGGGGACAGAATAACAATGAGCAGTTCTTC | CSGGQNNNEQFF
NA | NA | TRBJ1-5 | TRBV18 | TGTGCCAGCTCAACTACCCTCAATCAGCCCCAGCATTTT | CASSTTLNQPQHF
NA | NA | TRBJ1-1 | TRBV27 | TGTGCCAGCAGTTCAGAAAGGACTGGTACAACTGAAGCTTTCTTT | CASSSERTGTTEAFF
NA | NA | TRBJ1-5 | TRBV4-2 | TGTGCCAGCAGCCAAGACCTCGGGAATAGCAATCAGCCCCAGCATTTT | CASSQDLGNSNQPQHF
TRBD1 | NA | TRBJ2-1 | TRBV5-1 | TGCGCCAGCAGCTTGGGGACAGGGGGATTTATCAATGAGCAGTTCTTC | CASSLGTGGFINEQFF
TRBD1 | few | TRBJ2-2 | TRBV6-5 | TGTGCCAGCAGTTACTCGAGGGGGCAGAAGGCCGGGGAGCTGTTTTTT | CASSYSRGQKAGELFF
NA | NA | TRBJ1-5 | TRBV28 | TGTGCCAGCAGTAGCCGAGCCCAGCCCCAGCATTTT | CASSSRAQPQHF
NA | NA | TRBJ2-7 | TRBV2 | TGTGCCAGCAGTGAACCTCCCTACGAGCAGTACTTC | CASSEPPYEQYF
NA | NA | TRBJ1-1 | TRBV7-9 | TGTTCCAGCAGCTTAATTCTTGGGGCGAACACTGAAGCTTTCTTT | CSSSLILGANTEAFF
TRBD2 | few | TRBJ2-1 | TRBV11-1 | TGTGCCAGCAGCTTGGGTTTATGGTCTAGCGGGGTTGATGAGCAGTTCTTC | CASSLGLWSSGVDEQFF
TRBD2 | NA | TRBJ2-1 | TRBV6-5 | TGTGCCAGCAGGCGAGGCGGGACTAGCCGCGATGAGCAGTTCTTC | CASRRGGTSRDEQFF
NA | NA | TRBJ2-7 | TRBV28 | TGTGCCAGCAGTTTATTAGGGGCCTACGAGCAGTACTTC | CASSLLGAYEQYF
TRBD1 | NA | TRBJ1-5 | TRBV10-1 | TGCGCCAGGGGGACAGTTTGGAGCAATCAGCCCCAGCATTTT | CARGTVWSNQPQHF
NA | NA | TRBJ2-5 | TRBV14 | TGTGCCAGCAGCCAAGCGTTGGGGGGAGAGACCCAGTACTTC | CASSQALGGETQYF
NA | NA | TRBJ1-2 | TRBV4-3 | TGCGCCAGCAGCCAAGATGAGGGTAACTATGGCTACACCTTC | CASSQDEGNYGYTF
NA | once | TRBJ2-4 | TRBV28 | TGTGCCAGCACTTCAGCCAAAAACATTCAGTACTTC | CASTSAKNIQYF
NA | NA | TRBJ1-5 | TRBV7-9 | TGTGCCAGCAGCTTAGGGGCAGGGTACCAGCCCCAGCATTTT | CASSLGAGYQPQHF
NA | NA | TRBJ1-1 | TRBV14 | TGTGCCAGCAGCAGACCCCGGGACATAAACACTGAAGCTTTCTTT | CASSRPRDINTEAFF
TRBD1 | NA | TRBJ1-1 | TRBV28 | TGTGCCAGCATCTTCGGACAGGCCAGTAAAGCTTTCTTT | CASIFGQASKAFF
TRBD2 | NA | TRBJ2-2 | TRBV29-1 | TGCAGCGTTGTAGGCGGGGGGGCCGGGGAGCTGTTTTTT | CSVVGGGAGELFF
NA | NA | TRBJ1-5 | TRBV4-3 | TGCGCCAGCAGCCAAGATTTATGGGACTACGGAGGGGTTAGCAATCAGCCCCAGCATTTT | CASSQDLWDYGGVSNQPQHF
NA | NA | TRBJ1-2 | TRBV28 | TGTGCCAGCAGTTTATCCATCAGGGGTGGGTACGGCTACACCTTC | CASSLSIRGGYGYTF
NA | NA | TRBJ2-7 | TRBV4-1 | TGCGCCAGCAGCCCCGCTCGGGGGGCAGGGGCTTCCTACGAGCAGTACTTC | CASSPARGAGASYEQYF
TRBD2 | NA | TRBJ2-1 | TRBV7-9 | TGTGCCAGCAGCCCTTTAGCGGGAGCGATAGTATCTGAGCAGTTCTTC | CASSPLAGAIVSEQFF
TRBD1 | NA | TRBJ2-6 | TRBV7-2 | TGTGCCAGCAGCTTAGGGACAGGGAGGGCCAACGTCCTGACTTTC | CASSLGTGRANVLTF
TRBD1 | few | TRBJ2-7 | TRBV7-9 | TGTGCCAGCAGCTCCGACAGGGAGCCCTCCTACGAGCAGTACTTC | CASSSDREPSYEQYF
NA | NA | TRBJ2-2 | TRBV12-2 | TGTGCAAGTCGCATAACAGGGGGTAACACCGGGGAGCTGTTTTTT | CASRITGGNTGELFF
TRBD1 | NA | TRBJ1-1 | TRBV7-2 | TGTGCCAGCAGCTCACAGGGGTCTGGGGACACTGAAGCTTTCTTT | CASSSQGSGDTEAFF
TRBD1 | NA | TRBJ2-7 | TRBV2 | TGTGCCAGCAGCGTAGGGACAGTCTACTCCTACGAGCAGTACTTC | CASSVGTVYSYEQYF
NA | NA | TRBJ2-1 | TRBV15 | TGTGCCACCAGCAGAAGGAATCAGGGGTTGGATGAGCAGTTCTTC | CATSRRNQGLDEQFF
NA | few | TRBJ2-7 | TRBV2 | TGTGCCAGCAGTGAATGGTCAGGATCCTACGAGCAGTACTTC | CASSEWSGSYEQYF
TRBD2 | NA | TRBJ2-3 | TRBV19 | TGTGCCAGTGCAGGGGCCCCGGGACTAGCACTCACAGATACGCAGTATTTT | CASAGAPGLALTDTQYF
TRBD1 | once | TRBJ1-4 | TRBV28 | TGTGCCAGCAGCAAAACCGGGACAGAAAATGAAAAACTGTTTTTT | CASSKTGTENEKLFF
NA | NA | TRBJ2-7 | TRBV2 | TGTGCCAGCAAGGGAGGTGGGTCCTACGAGCAGTACTTC | CASKGGGSYEQYF
NA | few | TRBJ2-5 | TRBV27 | TGTGCCAGCAGTCGCCTATTGAGTCGAGAGACCCAGTACTTC | CASSRLLSRETQYF
NA | NA | TRBJ2-3 | TRBV9 | TGTGCCAGCAGCGACGACAGGCCCTACACAGATACGCAGTATTTT | CASSDDRPYTDTQYF